The present T cell receptor beta chain was sequenced within a study of regulatory T cells in long-lasting Graves disease. CDR3 regions were amplified by Arm-PCR using iRepertoire HTBI primers to build TCR beta libraries. Each CDR3 protein gets one entry after TCRdb re-called the multiplex PCR reads with MiXCR. Of hundreds of thousands of distinct CDR3 sequences listed, around 20% were seen once; the top ten hold 7% to 9.5%. Time point specified: persistent/refractory GD, antithyroid drugs over 5 years with positive TRAb. PBMC RNA was the source of the TCR library. Material: peripheral blood mononuclear cells (PBMCs), obtained when the disease was refractory, from a patient treated with antithyroid drugs. The TCR sequence derives from a female donor with Graves disease.

The CDR3 spells CASSSLGDEQFF. The DNA for the CDR3 is TGTGCCAGCAGTTCTCTCGGCGATGAGCAGTTCTTC. V is TRBV12-3 or TRBV12-4 and J is TRBJ2-1, with D unclear. The CDR3 has 12 amino acids. Between the trimmed V and J ends, which lost 4 bases and 8 bases, there was a span of 9 bases.